The TCR beta chain under discussion was sequenced for a study of PD-L1 blockade in urothelial cancer. About the research overall: Blood samples had a median of around 150,000 T cells. Regarding the study as a whole: For durable-benefit patients, tumor-associated blood clones expanded more at 3 weeks. A pretreatment blood TCR clonality that fell below the median predicted better progression-free and overall survival.

Synthetic TCR analog templates were spiked into all PCRs individually. Sequencing used immunoSEQ multiplex PCR; TCRdb keeps in-frame clones, though not all of them. The table lists roughly 28,000 clones, 84% of them singletons. Only a few counts were recorded for this clone. Its antigen is undetermined. Time point defined: peripheral blood 6 weeks after treatment start. Unmatched junction bases numbered 18, after V lost 4 bases and J lost 6 bases. CDR1 and CDR2 from the germline V gene are SGHVS and FNYEAQ. The length of the CDR3 is 20 residues. The receptor was isolated from a man between 65 and 85 years old with urothelial cancer. Sequenced here: PBMCs, sampled around atezolizumab (anti-PD-L1) treatment. The V call is TRBV7-6, the J call TRBJ2-1, with 13 positions matching TRBD2. The CDR3 DNA reads as TGTGCCAGCAGCTCCTCCCCGTTACTAGCGGGAGGGCCTATATCCAATGAGCAGTTCTTC. Protein sequence: CASSSSPLLAGGPISNEQFF.